This T cell receptor (beta chain) emerged from a study of T cell responses to AZD1222 COVID-19 vaccine. The V and J ends lost 2 bases and 1 base respectively, with 10 bases between them. In germline, CDR1 is SQVTM, CDR2 ANQGSEA. This CDR3 comprises 14 residues. Only in-frame clones appear in the TCRdb table, and some are missing; sequencing was by immunoSEQ multiplex PCR. There are around 94,000 clones in the sample; approximately 91% occur only once, and 13% lies in the top ten. The clonotype comes from an adult in good health. The genes are TRBV29-1 and TRBJ2-3; D uncertain. The material was peripheral blood, obtained on day 0 of AZD1222 vaccination. CDR3 residues: CSVEPGVGTDTQYF. CDR3 sequence (DNA): TGCAGCGTTGAACCCGGAGTAGGCACAGATACGCAGTATTTT.